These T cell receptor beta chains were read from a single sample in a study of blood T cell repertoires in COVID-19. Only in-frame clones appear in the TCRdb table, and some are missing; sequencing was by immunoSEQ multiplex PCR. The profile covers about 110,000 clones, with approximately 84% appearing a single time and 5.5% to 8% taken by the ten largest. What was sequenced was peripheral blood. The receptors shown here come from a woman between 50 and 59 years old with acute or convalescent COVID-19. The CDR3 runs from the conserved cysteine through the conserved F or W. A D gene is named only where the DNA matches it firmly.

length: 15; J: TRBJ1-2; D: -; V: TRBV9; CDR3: CASSVVPPGDYGYTF; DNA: TGTGCCAGCAGCGTAGTCCCTCCGGGGGACTATGGCTACACCTTC
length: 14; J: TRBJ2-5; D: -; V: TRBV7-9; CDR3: CASSSTTGGETQYF; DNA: TGTGCCAGCAGCTCCACGACAGGTGGAGAGACCCAGTACTTC
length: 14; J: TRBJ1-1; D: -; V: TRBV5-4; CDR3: CASSHPGGATEAFF; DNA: TGTGCCAGCAGCCACCCTGGGGGGGCCACTGAAGCTTTCTTT
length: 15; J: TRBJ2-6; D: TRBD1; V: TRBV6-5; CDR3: CASNQGATGANVLTF; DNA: TGTGCCAGCAACCAGGGGGCGACAGGGGCCAACGTCCTGACTTTC
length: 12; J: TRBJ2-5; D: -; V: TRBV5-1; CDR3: CASSLPQETQYF; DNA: TGCGCCAGCAGCTTGCCTCAAGAGACCCAGTACTTC
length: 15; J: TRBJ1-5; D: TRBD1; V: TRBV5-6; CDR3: CASSSLLTGNQPQHF; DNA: TGTGCCAGCAGCTCCCTACTGACAGGGAATCAGCCCCAGCATTTT
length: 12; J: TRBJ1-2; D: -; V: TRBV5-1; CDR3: CASSSADYGYTF; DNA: TGCGCCAGCAGCTCGGCGGACTATGGCTACACCTTC
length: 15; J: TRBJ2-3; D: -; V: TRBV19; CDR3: CASSTRLAGTDTQYF; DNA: TGTGCCAGTAGTACGAGGCTAGCCGGCACAGATACGCAGTATTTT
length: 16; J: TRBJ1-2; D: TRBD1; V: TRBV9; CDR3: CASSPTVLQGNYGYTF; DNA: TGTGCCAGCAGCCCCACGGTATTACAGGGGAACTATGGCTACACCTTC
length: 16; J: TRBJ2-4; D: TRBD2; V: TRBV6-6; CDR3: CASSYGTSGGANIQYF; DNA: TGTGCCAGCAGTTACGGGACTAGCGGGGGGGCAAACATTCAGTACTTC
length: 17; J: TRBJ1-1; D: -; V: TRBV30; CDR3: CAWSVQGESGMNTEAFF; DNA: TGTGCCTGGAGCGTACAGGGAGAATCGGGCATGAACACTGAAGCTTTCTTT
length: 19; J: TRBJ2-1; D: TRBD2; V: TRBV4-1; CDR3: CASSPDVASGSSSYNEQFF; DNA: TGCGCCAGCAGCCCAGACGTGGCTAGCGGGTCGAGCTCCTACAATGAGCAGTTCTTC
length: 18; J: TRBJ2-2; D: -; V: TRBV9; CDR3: CASSAPPFAESNTGELFF; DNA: TGTGCCAGCAGCGCCCCCCCCTTTGCGGAGTCGAACACCGGGGAGCTGTTTTTT
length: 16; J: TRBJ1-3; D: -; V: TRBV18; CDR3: CASSPRVRSSGNTIYF; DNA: TGTGCCAGCTCACCCCGCGTGAGATCCTCTGGAAACACCATATATTTT
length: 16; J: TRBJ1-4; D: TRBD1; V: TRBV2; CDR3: CASRSWGDRGEEKLFF; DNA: TGTGCCAGCAGAAGTTGGGGGGACAGGGGAGAGGAAAAACTGTTTTTT